These 30 T cell receptor beta chains share one sample of origin, sequenced in a study of blood T cell repertoires in COVID-19. The data were produced by immunoSEQ multiplex PCR, yet TCRdb's version contains in-frame clones alone and is incomplete. The sample lists tens of thousands of clones; about 83% were seen once. Specimen: peripheral blood. These receptors were taken from a woman in her seventies with acute or convalescent COVID-19.

CDR3 DNA: TGTGCCAGCAGCCCCCCGGCTGGAAACACCATATATTTT. This translates into CASSPPAGNTIYF. The chain combines TRBV12-3 or TRBV12-4 with TRBJ1-3; no definite D call. The CDR3 contains 13 residues. Trimming stripped 6 bases from V and 2 bases from J, with 8 bases between.

The V gene is TRBV28, the J gene TRBJ2-5; possible D gene TRBD2, 6 bases. Trimming took 3 bases from V and 6 from J, leaving 8 bases between them. Germline values: CDR1 MDHEN, CDR2 SYDVKM. The CDR3 sequence is 12 residues long. CDR3 protein: CASSLGGQTQYF. The CDR3 region has the DNA TGTGCCAGCAGTTTGGGAGGACAGACCCAGTACTTC.

A single count supports this clone. The chain uses TRBV7-2 and TRBJ2-5, with D perhaps matching TRBD2 (6 bases). This CDR3 has 14 residues. V was clipped by 2 bases and J by 1 base, with 8 bases between them. Per the germline V gene, CDR1 is SGHTA and CDR2 is FQGNSA. CDR3 sequence: CASSLYGSQETQYF. The DNA for the CDR3 is TGTGCCAGCAGCTTATACGGGAGCCAAGAGACCCAGTACTTC.

Points on this clone: The junction differs from germline at one of its ends, possibly a read error. The gene calls are TRBV3-1 (or the pseudogene TRBV3-2) and TRBJ2-5, with 7 bases that match TRBD1. The CDR3 sequence is 15 residues long. Looked up from germline, CDR1 is LGHDT and CDR2 is YNNKEL (reference sequence). This CDR3 reads CAGSQGPTGVETQYF. The CDR3 bases are TGTGCCGGCAGCCAAGGTCCAACAGGGGTAGAGACCCAGTACTTC.

This clone was detected once. The rearrangement joins TRBV5-1 to TRBJ1-2; no clear D gene. With 8 bases removed from V and 4 bases from J, the gap between germline ends came to 24 bases. The CDR3 spans 16 residues. The germline V gene encodes CDR1 SGHRS and CDR2 YFSETQ. CDR3 sequence (DNA): TGCGCCAGTTTCTCTGAACCCCGGGGAGCCGCCTATGGCTACACCTTC. It translates to CASFSEPRGAAYGYTF.

CDR3 in amino acids: CASSQVGGSGNTIYF. For the CDR3, the DNA is TGCGCCAGCAGCCAAGTTGGAGGGTCCGGAAACACCATATATTTT. The chain employs TRBV4-3 and TRBJ1-3; no reliable D call. The CDR3 runs 15 residues. V lost 1 base and J 4 bases, leaving 11 bases between the germline ends. CDR1 and CDR2 (germline): LGHNA, YSLEER.

This chain links TRBV19 with TRBJ2-7; a possible D gene is TRBD2 (5 bases). The CDR3 is 12 amino acids. V lost 7 bases and J 7 bases, leaving 14 bases between the germline ends. Germline CDR1 and CDR2: LNHDA and SQIVND (reference sequence). CDR3 DNA sequence: TGTGCCAGTATCGGGCCGGGCGGGGAGCAGTACGTC. It specifies CASIGPGGEQYV.

The gene calls are TRBV10-3 and TRBJ2-3, with a weak D call TRBD2 (6 bases). The germline gives CDR1 ENHRY, CDR2 SYGVKD. Trimming shortened V by 4 bases and J by 2 bases, and 10 bases separated the two germline ends. This CDR3 has 14 residues. The CDR3 sequence: CAISGDSSTDTQYF. The DNA for the CDR3 is TGTGCCATCAGTGGGGACTCTTCCACAGATACGCAGTATTTT.

The chain links TRBV11-3 to TRBJ1-4; D is unresolved. Germline V gives CDR1 SGHNT, CDR2 YENEEA. Trimming removed 2 bases at V and 7 bases at J, with 20 bases between. The CDR3 extends over 17 amino acids. The CDR3 coding sequence is TGTGCCAGCAGCTTACGTTCTTACAGTCCGTCTGCTGAAAAACTGTTTTTT. Translation: CASSLRSYSPSAEKLFF.

The genes are TRBV18 and TRBJ1-2; 9 nucleotides match TRBD1. With V trimmed by 4 bases and J by 6 bases, 6 bases remained unmatched. The CDR3 has 14 residues. Looked up from germline, CDR1 is KGHSH and CDR2 is LQKENI. The CDR3 nucleotides read TGTGCCAGCTCACTTACCGGGACAGGGAATGGCTACACCTTC. It yields the protein CASSLTGTGNGYTF.

This chain uses TRBV18 with TRBJ2-7; D gene unclear. Trimming removed 3 bases at V and 4 bases at J, with 10 bases between. The CDR3 has 13 amino acids. Germline CDR1 is KGHSH and CDR2 is LQKENI. This CDR3 reads CASSPSAQYEQYV. The CDR3 DNA follows: TGTGCCAGCTCACCCTCCGCACAGTACGAGCAGTACGTC.

The chain couples TRBV7-9 to TRBJ2-5; 7 bases match TRBD2. After removal of 1 base from V and 4 bases from J, the junction contained 3 bases not matched to a gene. The CDR3 length is 14 residues. Germline CDR1 SEHNR, CDR2 FQNEAQ (reference sequence). CDR3 sequence (DNA): TGTGCCAGCAGCTTAGGCTCGGGGGGAGAGACCCAGTACTTC. Translated, it gives CASSLGSGGETQYF. Full variable domain (rest looked up from reference TRBV7-9 and TRBJ2-5): DTGVSQNPRHKITKRGQNVTFRCDPISEHNRLYWYRQTLGQGPEFLTYFQNEAQLEKSRLLSDRFSAERPKGSFSTLEIQRTEQGDSAMYLCASSLGSGGETQYFGPGTRLLVL.

The CDR3 DNA follows: TGTGCCAGCAGTGAATCCATTTCGGTAGGGGCCTACGAGCAGTACGTC. Translation gives CASSESISVGAYEQYV. V is TRBV6-1 and J is TRBJ2-7, with D possibly matching TRBD1 (5 bases). CDR1 and CDR2 from the germline V gene are MNHNS and SASEGT. This CDR3 has 16 residues. The V end was cut by 2 bases, the J end by 2 bases, with 16 bases between.

The chain uses TRBV2 and TRBJ2-2; possibly TRBD2 for D (7 bases). V was shortened by 3 bases and J by 7 bases, with 15 bases between the two germline ends. Per germline, CDR1 SNHLY and CDR2 FYNNEI. This CDR3 spans 15 amino acids. The DNA of the CDR3 is TGTGCCAGCAGTGAGGGGGCTAGCGGTGTCGGGGAGCTGTTTTTT. Its protein is CASSEGASGVGELFF.

The genes are TRBV9 and TRBJ1-2; D may be TRBD1 (6 bases). Germline loops: CDR1 SGDLS, CDR2 YYNGEE. This CDR3 is 14 amino acids long. V was pared by 4 bases and J by 8 bases, with 18 bases between. The CDR3 DNA reads as TGTGCCAGCAGCCCACAGGGTATCGCAAGGGGCTACACCTTC. It yields the protein CASSPQGIARGYTF.

The chain uses TRBV29-1 and TRBJ1-2; possible D gene TRBD1, 5 bases. With 4 bases removed from V and 3 bases from J, the gap between germline ends came to 9 bases. This CDR3 region has 12 residues. CDR1 and CDR2 from the germline V gene are SQVTM and ANQGSEA. The CDR3 sequence is CSVVAGYYGYTF. CDR3 nucleotide sequence: TGCAGCGTTGTAGCAGGGTACTATGGCTACACCTTC.

The chain combines TRBV21-1 with TRBJ2-5; the table's D call of TRBD1 was not tested on the DNA. TRBV21-1 has pseudogene status. The CDR3 has 16 amino acids. The CDR3 reads CASSARDRGFTETQYF. CDR3 nucleotides: TGTGCCAGCAGCGCCAGGGACAGGGGGTTTACGGAGACCCAGTACTTC.

The rearrangement uses TRBV5-1 and TRBJ1-6, with D uncertain. The V gene's germline CDR1 is SGHRS and CDR2 YFSETQ. The length of the CDR3 is 17 residues. Deletions cut 4 bases from V and 5 bases from J, with 19 bases between. This CDR3 reads CASSASNSGFNNSPLHF. The CDR3 nucleotides read TGCGCCAGCAGCGCAAGCAATTCCGGGTTCAATAATTCACCCCTCCACTTT.

The chain is built from TRBV11-3 and TRBJ2-5; D uncertain. Germline V gene data show CDR1 as SGHNT and CDR2 as YENEEA. Trimming took off 3 bases at V and 4 bases at J, with 3 bases between the two ends. CDR3 length: 11 amino acids. The CDR3 DNA reads as TGTGCCAGCAGCTTCAGAGAGACCCAGTACTTC. It is translated as CASSFRETQYF.

This clone was seen once. The chain has TRBV4-1 and TRBJ2-2; D gene unclear. Per the germline V gene, CDR1 is MGHRA and CDR2 is YSYEKL. There are 11 residues in the CDR3. Deletions cut 5 bases from V and 8 bases from J, with 6 bases between. The CDR3 DNA sequence: TGCGCCAGCAGCGGCAGGGGGGAGCTGTTTTTT. It is translated as CASSGRGELFF.

The V call is TRBV5-3, the J call TRBJ2-1, with D perhaps TRBD2 (5 bases). TRBV5-3 is annotated as an ORF whose role is uncertain. The CDR3 length is 14 residues. V was shortened by 2 bases and J by 9 bases, with 15 bases between the two germline ends. DNA of the CDR3: TGTGCCAGAAGCTTATTTGGGTTTGGAGGTGAGCAGTTCTTC. Translated, it gives CARSLFGFGGEQFF.

Details on this clone: Germline is not matched at one junction end, which may reflect a read error. The chain links TRBV29-1 to TRBJ1-2, with 9 bases identical to TRBD1. The CDR3 is made up of 8 amino acids. Germline lookup yields CDR1 SQVTM and CDR2 ANQGSEA. The CDR3 DNA sequence: TGCAGCGATCGGACAGGGGACTTC. Protein product: CSDRTGDF.

J is TRBJ1-1 and V is TRBV19, with a tentative D call TRBD1 (5 bases). Deletions cut 3 bases from V and 1 base from J, with 6 bases between. From germline, CDR1 is LNHDA and CDR2 SQIVND (reference sequence). The CDR3 consists of 13 residues. CDR3 DNA sequence: TGTGCCAGTAGTATCCAGGGGAACACTGAAGCTTTCTTT. It encodes CASSIQGNTEAFF. The entire variable domain, with the rest obtained from reference TRBV19 and TRBJ1-1, is as follows: DGGITQSPKYLFRKEGQNVTLSCEQNLNHDAMYWYRQDPGQGLRLIYYSQIVNDFQKGDIAEGYSVSREKKESFPLTVTSAQKNPTAFYLCASSIQGNTEAFFGQGTRLTVV.

A few counts support this clone. The chain couples TRBV29-1 to TRBJ1-2; no firm D call. CDR3 size: 9 residues. Germline V gene lookup returns CDR1 SQVTM and CDR2 ANQGSEA. V lost 8 bases to trimming and J lost 7 bases, with 8 bases between them. The CDR3 loop is CSKTRGYTF. In nucleotides, the CDR3 is TGCAGCAAGACTCGTGGCTACACCTTC. The whole variable domain, remainder taken from reference TRBV29-1 and TRBJ1-2, is SAVISQKPSRDICQRGTSLTIQCQVDSQVTMMFWYRQQPGQSLTLIATANQGSEATYESGFVIDKFPISRPNLTFSTLTVSNMSPEDSSIYLCSKTRGYTFGSGTRLTVV.

The chain carries TRBV5-8 and TRBJ1-2, with 9 bases that match TRBD1. Germline assignment: CDR1 SGHTS and CDR2 YDEGEE. The V segment lost 4 bases and the J segment 4 bases; nucleotides outside the gene matches: 8. The CDR3 is 15 amino acids. The CDR3 loop reads CASSSTGGGSYGYTF. In DNA form, the CDR3 reads TGTGCCAGCAGCAGCACAGGGGGCGGAAGCTATGGCTACACCTTC.

The chain recombines TRBV19 with TRBJ2-2; no clear D gene. Trimming shortened V by 8 bases and J by 2 bases, and 3 bases separated the two germline ends. CDR3 size: 11 residues. In germline, CDR1 is LNHDA, CDR2 SQIVND (reference sequence). The chain's CDR3 is CASSNTGELFF. For the CDR3, the DNA is TGTGCCAGTTCTAACACCGGGGAGCTGTTTTTT.

The DNA for the CDR3 is TGTGCCAGTGCCGGCGTCGGGACAGTCAATGAAAAACTGTTTTTT. This encodes CASAGVGTVNEKLFF. This chain links TRBV19 with TRBJ1-4; 7 bases are shared with TRBD1. After removal of 8 bases from V and 5 bases from J, the junction contained 11 bases not matched to a gene. Germline lookup yields CDR1 LNHDA and CDR2 SQIVND (reference sequence). CDR3 length equals 15 residues.

The V and J genes are TRBV6-2 or TRBV6-3 and TRBJ2-1; tentatively, D is TRBD2 (5 bases). Germline CDR1 MNHEY, CDR2 SVGEGT. The CDR3 spans 15 residues. V was pared by 3 bases and J by 0 bases, with 9 bases between. The CDR3, as DNA: TGTGCCAGCAGTTATCCGGGGATCTCCTACAATGAGCAGTTCTTC. Protein product: CASSYPGISYNEQFF.

The CDR3 protein is CASGEGDQPQHF. The DNA for the CDR3 is TGTGCCAGTGGTGAGGGAGATCAGCCCCAGCATTTT. This chain uses TRBV19 with TRBJ1-5, with no clear D. The CDR3 loop spans 12 amino acids. Per germline, CDR1 LNHDA and CDR2 SQIVND (reference sequence). The germline V and J ends were trimmed by 8 bases and 5 bases, with 10 bases remaining between them.

V usage is TRBV28 and J usage is TRBJ2-3, with 9 bases matching TRBD1. The length of the CDR3 is 13 residues. The germline gives CDR1 MDHEN, CDR2 SYDVKM. V was pared by 3 bases and J by 6 bases, with 1 base of the junction left unmatched. CDR3 amino acids: CASSLTGGDTQYF. The CDR3 DNA reads as TGTGCCAGCAGTTTGACAGGGGGGGATACGCAGTATTTT. Complete variable domain (other parts from reference TRBV28 and TRBJ2-3): DVKVTQSSRYLVKRTGEKVFLECVQDMDHENMFWYRQDPGLGLRLIYFSYDVKMKEKGDIPEGYSVSREKKERFSLILESASTNQTSMYLCASSLTGGDTQYFGPGTRLTVL.